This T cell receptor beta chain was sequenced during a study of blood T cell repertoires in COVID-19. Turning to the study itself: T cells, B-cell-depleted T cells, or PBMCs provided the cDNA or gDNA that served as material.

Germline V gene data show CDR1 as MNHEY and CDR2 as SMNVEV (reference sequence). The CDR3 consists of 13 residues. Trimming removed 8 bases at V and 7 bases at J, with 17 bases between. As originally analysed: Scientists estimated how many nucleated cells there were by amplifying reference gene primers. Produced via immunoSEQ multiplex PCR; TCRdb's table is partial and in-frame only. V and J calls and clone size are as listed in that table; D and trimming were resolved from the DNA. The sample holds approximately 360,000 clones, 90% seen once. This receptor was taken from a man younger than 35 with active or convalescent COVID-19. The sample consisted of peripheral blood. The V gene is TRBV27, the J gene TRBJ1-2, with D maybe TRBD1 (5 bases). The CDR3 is CASSVYRGAGYTF. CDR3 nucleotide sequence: TGTGCCAGCTCAGTTTATCGCGGGGCTGGCTACACCTTC.